Detailed here is one TCR beta chain. Its antigen target is currently unknown. No much larger clone exists at a distance of one base, and base qualities are not known. TCRbeta CDR3 regions were amplified from genomic DNA by means of the immunoSEQ Assay, a bias-controlled multiplex PCR. From the authors' description of their analysis: Within the assay, amplification of reference gene primers was used to estimate how many nucleated cells each sample contained. To quantify the absolute abundance of each unique TCRbeta CDR3 rearrangement, sequence reads were collapsed and filtered. Productive Simpson clonality was computed per sample as the square root of Simpson's diversity index over productive rearrangements. The source is immuneACCESS, and TCRdb retained only in-frame sequences with V and J called. Part of the clones is not carried over; for the studies checked, unresolved V genes explain less than half of this, and the remainder is unexplained. V and J calls and clone size are as listed in that table; D and trimming were resolved from the DNA. Within this sample are fewer than 85,000 clones, with roughly three quarters of them counted one time only. In total, the top ten clones hold 2% to 2.5% of the sample.

One collaborating source in Seattle enrolled patients while the patients were actively infected and followed the patients over time throughout the course of disease. The collaborating institutions used their own protocols to collect whole blood in K2EDTA tubes. For TCRbeta analysis, collaborators shipped samples as frozen whole blood, isolated PBMCs, or DNA extracted from either of those sample types. This record belongs to a study of blood T cell repertoires in COVID-19 (dated by TCRdb to 2018 to 2020). About the full investigation: Collaborator samples came from the United States, Italy and Spain and covered acute and convalescent phases of COVID-19. The prospective study material was composed of cDNA or gDNA derived from T cells, B-cell-depleted T cells, or PBMCs. The samples were drawn from two sources: the first 160 participants of the ongoing ImmuneRACE study, and 950 to 1,500 subjects contributed by 6 global collaborators. Subjects who had been exposed to COVID-19, were actively infected with it, or had recovered from it provided the deeply sampled blood TCRbeta repertoires that made up the dataset. Nearly every sample came with metadata listing a de-identified subject ID, COVID-19 status, age in years and sex. The repertoires were made available in a free public database intended to serve as a resource for research on the immune response to SARS-CoV-2. Where HLA class I and class II types were available, the types were taken from metadata supplied by the sample provider, not from assay-based typing. Summary of the overall study and its limitations: How much clinical and demographic metadata was included differed by source and by participant, and the metadata was provided uncurated.

The germline V gene encodes CDR1 SGHAT and CDR2 FQNNGV. Deletion took 1 base off V and 6 bases off J, with a span of 15 bases between the germline ends. The CDR3 spans 16 residues, from the cysteine through the phenylalanine. Of all the DNA, just the CDR3 is kept, 48 bases in frame from base 1. The sequence was obtained from a man between 65 and 85 years old with COVID-19, enrolled during active disease. Sequenced sample: peripheral blood. The V and J genes are TRBV11-2 and TRBJ1-4; the D region possibly corresponds to TRBD1 (6 bases align). Here is the DNA: TGTGCCAGCAGCTTAGGACCGGGACAAGAGGATGAAAAACTGTTTTTT. This sequence encodes CASSLGPGQEDEKLFF.